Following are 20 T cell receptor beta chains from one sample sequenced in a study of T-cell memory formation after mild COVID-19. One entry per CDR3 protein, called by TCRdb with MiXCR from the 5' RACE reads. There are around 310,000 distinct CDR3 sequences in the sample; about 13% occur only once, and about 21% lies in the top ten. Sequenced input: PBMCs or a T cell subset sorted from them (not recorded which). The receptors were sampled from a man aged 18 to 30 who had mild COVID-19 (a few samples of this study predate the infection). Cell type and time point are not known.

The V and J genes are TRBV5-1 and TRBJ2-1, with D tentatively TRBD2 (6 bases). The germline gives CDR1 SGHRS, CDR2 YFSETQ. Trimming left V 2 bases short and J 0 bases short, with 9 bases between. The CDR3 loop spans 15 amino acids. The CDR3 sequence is CASSFGGVSYNEQFF. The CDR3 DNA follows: TGCGCCAGCAGCTTTGGCGGGGTCTCCTACAATGAGCAGTTCTTC.

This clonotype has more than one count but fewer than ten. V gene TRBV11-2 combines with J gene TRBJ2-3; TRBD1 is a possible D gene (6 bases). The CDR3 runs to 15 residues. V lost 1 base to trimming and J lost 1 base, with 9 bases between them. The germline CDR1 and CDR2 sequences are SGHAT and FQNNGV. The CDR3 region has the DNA TGTGCCAGCAGCTTAGTACAGGGTCGCACAGATACGCAGTATTTT. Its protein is CASSLVQGRTDTQYF.

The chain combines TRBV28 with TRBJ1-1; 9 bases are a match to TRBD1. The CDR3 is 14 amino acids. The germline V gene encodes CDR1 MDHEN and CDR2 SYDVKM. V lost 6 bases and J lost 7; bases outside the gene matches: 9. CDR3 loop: CASSAPVGQGEAFF. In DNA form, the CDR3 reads TGTGCCAGCAGCGCCCCGGTGGGACAGGGTGAAGCTTTCTTT.

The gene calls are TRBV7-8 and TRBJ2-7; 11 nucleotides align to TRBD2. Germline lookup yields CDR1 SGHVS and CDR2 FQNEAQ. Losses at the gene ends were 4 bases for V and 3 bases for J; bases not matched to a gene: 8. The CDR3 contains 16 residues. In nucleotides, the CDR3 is TGTGCCAGCAGCTCAAATCCTAGCGGGGGGTTCTACGAGCAGTACGTC. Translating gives CASSSNPSGGFYEQYV.

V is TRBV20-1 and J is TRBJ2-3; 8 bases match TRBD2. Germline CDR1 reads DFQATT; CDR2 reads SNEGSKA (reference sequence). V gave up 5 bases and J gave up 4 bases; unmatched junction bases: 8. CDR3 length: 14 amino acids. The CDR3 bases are TGCAGTGCTGGGCCGGGACTAGACCCAGATACGCAGTATTTT. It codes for CSAGPGLDPDTQYF.

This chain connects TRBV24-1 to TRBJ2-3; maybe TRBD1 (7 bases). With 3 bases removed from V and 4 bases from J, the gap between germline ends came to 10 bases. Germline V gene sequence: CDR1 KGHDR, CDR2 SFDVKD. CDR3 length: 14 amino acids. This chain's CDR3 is CATSDRRGADTQYF. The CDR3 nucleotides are TGTGCCACCAGTGATCGCAGGGGGGCAGATACGCAGTATTTT.

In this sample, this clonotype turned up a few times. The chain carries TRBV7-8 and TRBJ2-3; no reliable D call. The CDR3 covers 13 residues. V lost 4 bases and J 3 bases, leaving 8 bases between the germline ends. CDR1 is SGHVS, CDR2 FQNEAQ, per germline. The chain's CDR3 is CASSSDRTDTQYF. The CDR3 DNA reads TGTGCCAGCAGCTCCGATAGGACAGATACGCAGTATTTT.

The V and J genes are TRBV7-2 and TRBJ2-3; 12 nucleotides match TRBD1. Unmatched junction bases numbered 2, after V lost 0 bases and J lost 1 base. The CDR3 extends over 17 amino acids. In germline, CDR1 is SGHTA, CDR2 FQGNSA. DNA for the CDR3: TGTGCCAGCAGCTTAGCGGGACAGGGGGCCCGCACAGATACGCAGTATTTT. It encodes CASSLAGQGARTDTQYF.

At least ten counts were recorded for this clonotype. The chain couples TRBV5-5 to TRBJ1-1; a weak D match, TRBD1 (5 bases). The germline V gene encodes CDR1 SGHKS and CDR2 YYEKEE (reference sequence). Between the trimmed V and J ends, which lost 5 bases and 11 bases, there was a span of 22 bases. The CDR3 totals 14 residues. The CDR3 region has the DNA TGTGCCAGCAGGTCGATTAGGGGAGGAGTACGCGCTTTCTTT. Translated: CASRSIRGGVRAFF.

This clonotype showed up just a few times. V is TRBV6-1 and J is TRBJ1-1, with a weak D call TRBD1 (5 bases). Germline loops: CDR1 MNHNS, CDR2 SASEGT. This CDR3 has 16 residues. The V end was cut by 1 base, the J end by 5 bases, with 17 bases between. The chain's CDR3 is CASSEGFGGGSTEAFF. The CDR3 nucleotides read TGTGCCAGCAGTGAAGGGTTCGGGGGAGGGTCTACTGAAGCTTTCTTT.

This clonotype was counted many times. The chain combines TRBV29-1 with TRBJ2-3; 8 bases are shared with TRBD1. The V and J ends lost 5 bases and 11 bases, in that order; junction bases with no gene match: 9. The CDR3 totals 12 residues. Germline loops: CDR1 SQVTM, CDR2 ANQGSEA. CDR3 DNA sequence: TGCAGCGTTAAGGGACAGGTAAAAGAGCAGTATTTT. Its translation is CSVKGQVKEQYF.

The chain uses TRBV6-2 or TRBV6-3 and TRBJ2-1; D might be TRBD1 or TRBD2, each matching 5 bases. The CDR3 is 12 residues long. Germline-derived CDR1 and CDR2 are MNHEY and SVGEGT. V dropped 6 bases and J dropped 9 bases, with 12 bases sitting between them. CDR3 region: CASSGADVEQFF. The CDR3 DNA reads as TGTGCCAGCAGCGGGGCTGATGTTGAGCAGTTCTTC.

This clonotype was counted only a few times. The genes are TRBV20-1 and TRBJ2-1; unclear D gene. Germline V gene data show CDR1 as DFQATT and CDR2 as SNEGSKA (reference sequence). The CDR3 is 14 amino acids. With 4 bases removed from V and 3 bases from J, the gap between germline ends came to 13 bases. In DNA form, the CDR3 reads TGCAGTGCTATCGGCAGCACACGCTACAATGAGCAGTTCTTC. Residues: CSAIGSTRYNEQFF.

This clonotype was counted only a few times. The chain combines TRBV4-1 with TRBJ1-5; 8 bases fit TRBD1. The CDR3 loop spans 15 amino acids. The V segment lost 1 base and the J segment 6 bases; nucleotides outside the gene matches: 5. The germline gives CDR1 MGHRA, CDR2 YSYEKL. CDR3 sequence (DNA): TGCGCCAGCAGCCAAGCGGCAGGGGGCCCTCAGCCCCAGCATTTT. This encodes CASSQAAGGPQPQHF.

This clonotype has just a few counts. CDR3 residues: CASSLGESQPQHF. CDR3 DNA sequence: TGTGCCAGCAGTTTGGGGGAGAGTCAGCCCCAGCATTTT. The rearrangement uses TRBV12-3 or TRBV12-4 and TRBJ1-5; possible D gene TRBD1, 5 bases. CDR3 length equals 13 residues. V was pared by 3 bases and J by 6 bases, with 9 bases between.

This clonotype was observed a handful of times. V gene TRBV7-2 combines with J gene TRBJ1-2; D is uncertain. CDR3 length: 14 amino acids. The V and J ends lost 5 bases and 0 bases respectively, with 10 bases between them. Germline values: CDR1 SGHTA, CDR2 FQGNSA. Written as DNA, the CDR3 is TGTGCCAGCAGCGCGCCGGCATCTAACTATGGCTACACCTTC. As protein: CASSAPASNYGYTF.

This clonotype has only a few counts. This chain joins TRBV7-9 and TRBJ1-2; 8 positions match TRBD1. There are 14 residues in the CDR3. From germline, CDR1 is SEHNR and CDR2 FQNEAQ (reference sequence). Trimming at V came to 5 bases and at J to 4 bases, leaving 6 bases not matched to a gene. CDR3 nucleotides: TGTGCCAGCAGCCCCGGGACAGGACGCTATGGCTACACCTTC. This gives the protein CASSPGTGRYGYTF.

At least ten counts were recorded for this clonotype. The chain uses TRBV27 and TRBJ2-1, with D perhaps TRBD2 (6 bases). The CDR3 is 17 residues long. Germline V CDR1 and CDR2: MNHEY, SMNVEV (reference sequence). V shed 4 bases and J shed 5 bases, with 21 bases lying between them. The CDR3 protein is CASSSGAGSHLNNEQFF. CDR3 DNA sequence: TGTGCCAGCAGTTCTGGGGCGGGGAGTCATCTTAACAATGAGCAGTTCTTC.

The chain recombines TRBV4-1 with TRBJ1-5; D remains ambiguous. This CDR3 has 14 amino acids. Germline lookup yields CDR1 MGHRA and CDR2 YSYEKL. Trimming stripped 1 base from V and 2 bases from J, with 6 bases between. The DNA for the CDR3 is TGCGCCAGCAGCCAAGCGAATGGCAATCAGCCCCAGCATTTT. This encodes CASSQANGNQPQHF.

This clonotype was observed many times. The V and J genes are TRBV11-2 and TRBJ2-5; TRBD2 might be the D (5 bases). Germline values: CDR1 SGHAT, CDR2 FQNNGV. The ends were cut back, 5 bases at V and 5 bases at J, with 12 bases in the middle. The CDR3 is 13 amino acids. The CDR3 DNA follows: TGTGCCAGCAGCCGGGGAGTAGTCGAGACCCAGTACTTC. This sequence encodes CASSRGVVETQYF.